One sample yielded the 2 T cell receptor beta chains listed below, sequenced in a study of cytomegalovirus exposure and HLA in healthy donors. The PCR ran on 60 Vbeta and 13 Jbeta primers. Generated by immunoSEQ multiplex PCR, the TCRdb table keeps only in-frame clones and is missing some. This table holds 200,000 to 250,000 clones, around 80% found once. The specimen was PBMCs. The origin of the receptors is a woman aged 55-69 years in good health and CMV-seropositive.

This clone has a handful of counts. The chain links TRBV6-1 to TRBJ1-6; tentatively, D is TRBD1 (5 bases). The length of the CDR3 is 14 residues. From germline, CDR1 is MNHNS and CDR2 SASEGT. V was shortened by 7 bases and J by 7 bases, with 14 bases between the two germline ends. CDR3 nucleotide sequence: TGTGCCAGCACCTACGACAGAGGAAATTCACCCCTCCACTTT. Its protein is CASTYDRGNSPLHF.

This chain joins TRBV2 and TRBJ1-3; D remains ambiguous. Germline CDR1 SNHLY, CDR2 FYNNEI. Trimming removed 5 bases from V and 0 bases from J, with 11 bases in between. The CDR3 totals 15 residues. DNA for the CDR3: TGTGCCAGCAGTATACTCCCGAGCTCTGGAAACACCATATATTTT. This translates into CASSILPSSGNTIYF.